A single sample is the source of the 9 T cell receptor beta chains below, sequenced in a study of blood T cell repertoires in COVID-19. Generated by immunoSEQ multiplex PCR, the TCRdb table keeps only in-frame clones and is missing some. This sample yields around 320,000 clones, of which about 90% are seen a single time; less than 3.5% belongs to the top ten. The sequencing sample was made of PBMCs or T cells enriched from blood (not recorded which). The receptors originated from a woman aged 45-60 years who had been exposed to COVID-19.

This chain joins TRBV11-1 and TRBJ2-7, with D tentatively TRBD1 (6 bases). V lost 3 bases and J lost 2, with 8 bases in between. The CDR3 is made up of 13 amino acids. Germline values: CDR1 SGHAT, CDR2 FQDESV (reference sequence). DNA of the CDR3: TGTGCCAGCAGCTTCCAGGGGCCCTACGAGCAGTACTTC. It translates to CASSFQGPYEQYF.

V and J are TRBV28 and TRBJ2-3, with 7 bases identical to TRBD2. The trim removed 2 bases at V and 2 bases at J, leaving 7 bases unmatched. The CDR3 sequence is 16 residues long. Germline assignment: CDR1 MDHEN and CDR2 SYDVKM. CDR3 nucleotides: TGTGCCAGCAGTTTACTATCGGGGGGAGCCACAGATACGCAGTATTTT. Protein product: CASSLLSGGATDTQYF.

This chain links TRBV25-1 with TRBJ1-6; 8 positions agree with TRBD1. The CDR3 spans 15 residues. J was trimmed by 7 bases and V by 5 bases; bases with no gene match: 7. CDR1 and CDR2 from the germline V gene are MGHDK and SYGVNS. The CDR3 protein is CASSSRTGQNSPLHF. The CDR3 region has the DNA TGTGCCAGCAGTTCGAGGACAGGGCAGAATTCACCCCTCCACTTT. The full variable domain, completed using reference TRBV25-1 and TRBJ1-6, is EADIYQTPRYLVIGTGKKITLECSQTMGHDKMYWYQQDPGMELHLIHYSYGVNSTEKGDLSSESTVSRIRTEHFPLTLESARPSHTSQYLCASSSRTGQNSPLHFGNGTRLTVT.

The CDR3 nucleotides read TGTGCCAGCAGAGTTACGGTGAACACTGAAGCTTTCTTT. It translates to CASRVTVNTEAFF. V usage is TRBV2 and J usage is TRBJ1-1; D gene unclear. Germline assignment: CDR1 SNHLY and CDR2 FYNNEI. V was clipped by 6 bases and J by 0 bases, with 8 bases between them. The CDR3 sequence is 13 residues long.

This clone showed up just once. This rearrangement joins TRBV11-2 to TRBJ2-7, with TRBD1 matching over 10 bases. The CDR3 has 15 residues. Germline lookup yields CDR1 SGHAT and CDR2 FQNNGV. J was trimmed by 0 bases and V by 7 bases; bases with no gene match: 6. CDR3 residues: CASTRRDRGSYEQYF. The CDR3 DNA reads as TGTGCCAGCACCCGACGGGACAGGGGCTCCTACGAGCAGTACTTC.

V gene TRBV5-1 combines with J gene TRBJ1-3, with a possible D match to TRBD1 (6 bases). The CDR3 extends over 18 amino acids. CDR1 and CDR2 from the germline V gene are SGHRS and YFSETQ. V was clipped by 0 bases and J by 2 bases, with 18 bases between them. CDR3 in amino acids: CASSLETGPSITGNTIYF. Written as DNA, the CDR3 is TGCGCCAGCAGCTTGGAGACAGGCCCCTCGATTACTGGAAACACCATATATTTT. The variable domain in full, with the rest retrieved from reference TRBV5-1 and TRBJ1-3, is KAGVTQTPRYLIKTRGQQVTLSCSPISGHRSVSWYQQTPGQGLQFLFEYFSETQRNKGNFPGRFSGRQFSNSRSEMNVSTLELGDSALYLCASSLETGPSITGNTIYFGEGSWLTVV.

V gene TRBV3-1 (or the pseudogene TRBV3-2) combines with J gene TRBJ2-1, with 10 bases identical to TRBD1. The J segment lost 9 bases and the V segment lost 4 bases, leaving 9 bases of the junction unmatched. The CDR3 spans 15 residues. The germline CDR1 and CDR2 sequences are LGHDT and YNNKEL (reference sequence). This CDR3 reads CASSPGTGVFGEQFF. Here the CDR3 DNA reads TGTGCCAGCAGCCCGGGGACAGGGGTTTTCGGTGAGCAGTTCTTC.

This chain links TRBV7-9 with TRBJ1-2; TRBD1 matches 7 bases. Germline lookup yields CDR1 SEHNR and CDR2 FQNEAQ (reference sequence). The CDR3 has 15 amino acids. Trimming removed 5 bases from V and 3 bases from J; junction bases left unmatched: 9. The CDR3 coding sequence is TGTGCCAGCAGCCCGACAGACAGGGAGGACTATGGCTACACCTTC. It specifies CASSPTDREDYGYTF.

The gene calls are TRBV2 and TRBJ2-1; D gene unclear. CDR1 and CDR2 from the germline V gene are SNHLY and FYNNEI. V lost 5 bases and J 0 bases, leaving 5 bases between the germline ends. The CDR3 loop spans 13 amino acids. This CDR3 is CASSRSSYNEQFF. The CDR3 DNA reads TGTGCCAGCAGTCGGAGCTCCTACAATGAGCAGTTCTTC. Using reference TRBV2 and TRBJ2-1 for the parts outside the CDR3, the full variable domain is EPEVTQTPSHQVTQMGQEVILRCVPISNHLYFYWYRQILGQKVEFLVSFYNNEISEKSEIFDDQFSVERPDGSNFTLKIRSTKLEDSAMYFCASSRSSYNEQFFGPGTRLTVL.